This T cell receptor (beta chain) was found in a study of blood T cell repertoires in COVID-19. Libraries were prepared by immunoSEQ multiplex PCR; TCRdb keeps only in-frame clonotypes and omits some of them. The sample records 200,000 to 250,000 clones, 88% being singletons. CDR3 length: 16 residues. The trim removed 0 bases at V and 4 bases at J, leaving 6 bases unmatched. Looked up from germline, CDR1 is SGDLS and CDR2 is YYNGEE. The clonotype comes from a woman aged 60-70 years with acute or convalescent COVID-19. The chain is built from TRBV9 and TRBJ2-3; the match to TRBD2 covers 9 bases. Material: peripheral blood. CDR3 in DNA: TGTGCCAGCAGCGTAGCAGGCGGCGGGGGGGCAGATACGCAGTATTTT. It is translated as CASSVAGGGGADTQYF. Full variable domain (missing parts from reference TRBV9 and TRBJ2-3): DSGVTQTPKHLITATGQRVTLRCSPRSGDLSVYWYQQSLDQGLQFLIQYYNGEERAKGNILERFSAQQFPDLHSELNLSSLELGDSALYFCASSVAGGGGADTQYFGPGTRLTVL.